This entry concerns a single TCR beta chain. The V gene's germline CDR1 is LNHNV and CDR2 YYDKDF (reference sequence). This CDR3 is 13 amino acids long. The V end was cut by 8 bases, the J end by 1 base, with 11 bases between. The method was immunoSEQ multiplex PCR; TCRdb's version includes in-frame clones alone and lacks a portion of them. The sample records about 58,000 clones, 88% being singletons. These data are taken from a study of OX40 agonist ivuxolimab in advanced cancers. Looking at the study overall: From about 23 to 85 years was the age range, with a mean of approximately 63 years, and around 83% were male. Three patients, one with hepatocellular carcinoma and two with cutaneous melanoma, responded partially.

Sequenced here: CD4+ or CD8+ T cells sorted from blood, sampled in a trial of the OX40 agonist ivuxolimab. This chain joins TRBV15 and TRBJ1-1; D is unresolved. The sequence derives from an adult with an advanced solid tumor such as melanoma, head and neck, liver or kidney cancer. The CDR3: CATRAVANTEAFF. DNA of the CDR3: TGTGCCACCCGAGCTGTGGCGAACACTGAAGCTTTCTTT. Based on the CDR3 plus reference TRBV15 and TRBJ1-1, the full variable domain is DAMVIQNPRYQVTQFGKPVTLSCSQTLNHNVMYWYQQKSSQAPKLLFHYYDKDFNNEADTPDNFQSRRPNTSFCFLDIRSPGLGDTAMYLCATRAVANTEAFFGQGTRLTVV.